What follows describes a single T cell receptor beta chain. No antigen is known for it. This sample was taken from a study of OX40 agonist ivuxolimab in advanced cancers. Study results and limitations: There were, on average, more expanded clones in CD8+ T cells than in CD4+.

Data came from immunoSEQ multiplex PCR; TCRdb stores just in-frame clones and leaves some out. The table shows 60,000 to 85,000 clones, with roughly 90% occurring only once. The CDR3 contains 16 residues. Germline values: CDR1 KGHSH, CDR2 LQKENI. V lost 0 bases and J lost 2, with 12 bases in between. This chain links TRBV18 with TRBJ2-3; D unresolved. This clonotype was obtained from an adult with an advanced solid tumor such as melanoma, head and neck, liver or kidney cancer. The sample consisted of CD4+ or CD8+ T cells sorted from blood, taken in a trial of the OX40 agonist ivuxolimab. CDR3 loop: CASSPPRQAITDTQYF. As DNA, the CDR3 is TGTGCCAGCTCACCACCGAGGCAGGCGATCACAGATACGCAGTATTTT.